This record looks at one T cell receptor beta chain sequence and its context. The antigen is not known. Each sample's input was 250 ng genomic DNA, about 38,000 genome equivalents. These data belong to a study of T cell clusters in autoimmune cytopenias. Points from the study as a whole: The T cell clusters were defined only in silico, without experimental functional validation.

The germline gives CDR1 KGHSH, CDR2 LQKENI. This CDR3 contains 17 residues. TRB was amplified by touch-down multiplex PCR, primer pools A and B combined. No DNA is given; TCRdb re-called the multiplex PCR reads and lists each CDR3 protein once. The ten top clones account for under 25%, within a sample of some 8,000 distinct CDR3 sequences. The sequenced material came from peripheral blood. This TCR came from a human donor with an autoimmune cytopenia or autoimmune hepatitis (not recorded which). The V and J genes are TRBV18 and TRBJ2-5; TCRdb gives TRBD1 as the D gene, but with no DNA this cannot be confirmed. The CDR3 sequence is CASSPPRQGYSQETQYF.